This T cell receptor (beta chain) was retrieved from a study of blood T cell repertoires in COVID-19 (TCRdb year 2020). About the investigation overall: The collaborator samples originated in the United States, Italy and Spain and spanned the acute and convalescent phases of COVID-19. The material from the prospective study consisted of cDNA or gDNA derived from T cells, B-cell-depleted T cells, or PBMCs. Deeply sampled blood TCRbeta repertoires from subjects exposed to, actively infected with, or recovered from COVID-19 were included in the dataset. A freely available public database, intended as a resource for researchers studying the immune response to SARS-CoV-2, is where the repertoires were released. The samples were drawn from the first 160 participants of the ongoing ImmuneRACE study and from over 950 subjects provided by 6 global collaborators. Sample metadata almost always included a de-identified subject ID, COVID-19 status, age in years and sex. Where available, HLA class I and class II types were obtained from metadata supplied by the sample provider rather than from assay-based typing. Summary of the overall study and its limitations: How much clinical and demographic metadata was included differed by source and by participant, and the metadata was provided uncurated.

This clone occurred a few times. This receptor's antigen is unknown. No base quality values were provided; no much bigger clone lies one nucleotide off. The immunoSEQ Assay, a bias-controlled multiplex PCR, was used to amplify TCRbeta CDR3 regions from genomic DNA. The paper's processing steps were these. The number of nucleated cells in each sample was estimated by amplification of reference gene primers within the assay. To quantify the absolute abundance of each unique TCRbeta CDR3 rearrangement, sequence reads were collapsed and filtered. Productive Simpson clonality was computed per sample as the square root of Simpson's diversity index over productive rearrangements. In its TCRdb copy, this immuneACCESS table keeps in-frame sequences only and misses some clones. Where compared with another copy, unresolved V genes explain less than half of these, and the others have no known cause. That table is the source of V, J and clone size, and D and trimming were worked out from the DNA. This sample comprises about 39,000 clones, approximately 93% of them detected only once. About 4% of the sample comes from the top ten.

From the cysteine through the phenylalanine, the CDR3 covers 13 amino acids. Solely the CDR3 DNA is kept, with 39 bases framed from the first base. V is pruned by 8 bases and J by 5 bases, leaving 9 bases of the junction without a gene match. From the germline V gene, CDR1 is ENHRY and CDR2 is SYGVKD. Collaborating institutions collected whole blood in K2EDTA tubes following their own protocols. Collaborator samples were shipped for TCRbeta analysis as frozen whole blood, isolated PBMCs, or DNA extracted from either sample type. The clonotype originates from a human donor with active COVID-19. The donor label of this sample is uncertain. The sequencing sample was made of peripheral blood. The rearranged segments are TRBV10-3 and TRBJ2-7; 7 central nucleotides agree with TRBD1. The encoded CDR3 is CAISARGQDEQYF. Read as DNA, the sequence is TGTGCCATCTCCGCAAGGGGGCAGGACGAGCAGTACTTC.